This T cell receptor beta chain was captured by sequencing in a study of shared clonotypes between healthy human individuals. Study-wide results and caveats: What rarefaction showed was incomplete sorted-subset sequencing despite large depth.

Clones were read by immunoSEQ multiplex PCR, and TCRdb kept only the in-frame ones, dropping some. The top ten clones hold 0.37% of a sample with over 2 million clones, roughly 92% of them seen once. As concerns this clone: Antigen unknown.

This sequence was found in a man aged 18 to 29 in good health. Some clones in this sample may be carry-over from other donors' samples. The material sequenced was naive CD4+ T cells from PBMCs. Sample subset: CD45RA+ positively selected.

The CDR3 loop reads CASSPPGNTQYF. The CDR3 coding sequence is TGTGCCAGCAGCCCCCCAGGAAATACGCAGTATTTT. The chain uses TRBV7-9 and TRBJ2-3; no clear D. The ends were cut back, 5 bases at V and 7 bases at J, with 10 bases in the middle. Germline V gives CDR1 SEHNR, CDR2 FQNEAQ (reference sequence). This CDR3 is built from 12 residues.